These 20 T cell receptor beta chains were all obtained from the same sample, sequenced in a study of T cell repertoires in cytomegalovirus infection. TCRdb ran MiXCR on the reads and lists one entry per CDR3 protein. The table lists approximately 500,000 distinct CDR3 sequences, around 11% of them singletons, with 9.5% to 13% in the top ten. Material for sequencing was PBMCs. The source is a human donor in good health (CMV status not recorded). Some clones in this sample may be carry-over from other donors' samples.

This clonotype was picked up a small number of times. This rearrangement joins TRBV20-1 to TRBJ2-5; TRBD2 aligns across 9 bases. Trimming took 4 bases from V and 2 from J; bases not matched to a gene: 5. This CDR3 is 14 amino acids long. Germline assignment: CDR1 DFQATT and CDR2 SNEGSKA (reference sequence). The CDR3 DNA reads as TGCAGTGCTACTCTGCTAGCGGGGCAAGAGACCCAGTACTTC. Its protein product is CSATLLAGQETQYF.

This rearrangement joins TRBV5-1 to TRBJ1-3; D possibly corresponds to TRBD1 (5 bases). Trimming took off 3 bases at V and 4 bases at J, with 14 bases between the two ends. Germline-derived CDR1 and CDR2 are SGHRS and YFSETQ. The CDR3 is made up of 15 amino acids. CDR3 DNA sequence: TGCGCCAGCAGCTCCTCTGGGGGATTCGGAAACACCATATATTTT. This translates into CASSSSGGFGNTIYF.

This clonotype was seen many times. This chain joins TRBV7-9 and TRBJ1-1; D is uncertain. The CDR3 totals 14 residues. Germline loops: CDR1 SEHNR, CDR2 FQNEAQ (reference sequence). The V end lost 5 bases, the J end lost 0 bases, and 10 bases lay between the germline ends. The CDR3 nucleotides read TGTGCCAGCAGCCCGGAAAACTTGAACACTGAAGCTTTCTTT. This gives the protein CASSPENLNTEAFF.

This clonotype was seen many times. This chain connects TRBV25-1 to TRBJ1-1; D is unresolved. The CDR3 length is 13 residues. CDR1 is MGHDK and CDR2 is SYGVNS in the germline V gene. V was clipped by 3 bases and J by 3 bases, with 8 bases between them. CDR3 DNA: TGTGCCAGCAGTGAGGTTCGAGACACTGAAGCTTTCTTT. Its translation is CASSEVRDTEAFF. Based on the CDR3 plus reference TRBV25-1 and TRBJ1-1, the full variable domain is EADIYQTPRYLVIGTGKKITLECSQTMGHDKMYWYQQDPGMELHLIHYSYGVNSTEKGDLSSESTVSRIRTEHFPLTLESARPSHTSQYLCASSEVRDTEAFFGQGTRLTVV.

This CDR3 is CASAGAAQEQFF. The CDR3 coding sequence is TGTGCCTCAGCGGGAGCGGCGCAGGAGCAGTTCTTC. The rearrangement links TRBV30 to TRBJ2-1; 8 bases match TRBD2. The CDR3 loop spans 12 amino acids. The germline CDR1 and CDR2 sequences are GTSNPN and SVGIG (reference sequence). V trimming: 7 bases; J trimming: 10 bases; junction bases outside the gene matches: 9.

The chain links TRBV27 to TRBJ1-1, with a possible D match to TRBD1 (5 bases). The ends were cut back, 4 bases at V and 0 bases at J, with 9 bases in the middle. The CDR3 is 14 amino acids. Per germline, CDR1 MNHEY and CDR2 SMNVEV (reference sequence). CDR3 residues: CASSSGIMNTEAFF. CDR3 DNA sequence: TGTGCCAGCAGTTCAGGGATTATGAACACTGAAGCTTTCTTT.

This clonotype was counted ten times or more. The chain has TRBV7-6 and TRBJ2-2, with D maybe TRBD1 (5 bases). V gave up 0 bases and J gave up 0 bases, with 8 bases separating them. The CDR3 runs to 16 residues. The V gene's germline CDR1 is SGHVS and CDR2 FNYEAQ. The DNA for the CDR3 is TGTGCCAGCAGCTTAGCACAGGATCCGAACACCGGGGAGCTGTTTTTT. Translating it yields CASSLAQDPNTGELFF.

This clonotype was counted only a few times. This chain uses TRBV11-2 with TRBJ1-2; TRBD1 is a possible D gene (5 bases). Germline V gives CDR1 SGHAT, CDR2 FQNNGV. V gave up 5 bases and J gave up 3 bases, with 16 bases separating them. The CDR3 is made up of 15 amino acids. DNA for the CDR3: TGTGCCAGCAGCACCGTGCGGGGGAGATACTATGGCTACACCTTC. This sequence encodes CASSTVRGRYYGYTF.

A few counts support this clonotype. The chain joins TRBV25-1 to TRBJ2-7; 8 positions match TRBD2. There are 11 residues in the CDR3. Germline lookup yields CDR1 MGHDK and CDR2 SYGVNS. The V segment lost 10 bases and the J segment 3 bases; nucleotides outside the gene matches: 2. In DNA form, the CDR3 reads TGTGCCACCGGGACTAGCTACGAGCAGTACTTC. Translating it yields CATGTSYEQYF.

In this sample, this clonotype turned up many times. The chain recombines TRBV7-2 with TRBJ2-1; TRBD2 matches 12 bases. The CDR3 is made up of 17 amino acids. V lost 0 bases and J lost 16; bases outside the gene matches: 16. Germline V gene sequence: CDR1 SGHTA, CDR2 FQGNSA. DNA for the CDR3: TGTGCCAGCAGCTTAGCAGCCACCCAGACTAGCGGGAGCCCGTCATTCTTC. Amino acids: CASSLAATQTSGSPSFF.

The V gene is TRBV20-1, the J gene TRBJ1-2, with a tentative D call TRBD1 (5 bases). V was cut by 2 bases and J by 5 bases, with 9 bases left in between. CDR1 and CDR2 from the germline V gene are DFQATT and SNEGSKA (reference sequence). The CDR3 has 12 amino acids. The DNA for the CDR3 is TGCAGTGCTAGATCGCGGGGGTATGGCTACACCTTC. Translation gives CSARSRGYGYTF.

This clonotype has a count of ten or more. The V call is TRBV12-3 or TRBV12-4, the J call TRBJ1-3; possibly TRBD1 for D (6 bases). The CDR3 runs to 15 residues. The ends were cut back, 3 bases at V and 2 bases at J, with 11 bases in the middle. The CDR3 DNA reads TGTGCCAGCAGTTTTAGAGGGGGAACTGGAAACACCATATATTTT. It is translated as CASSFRGGTGNTIYF.

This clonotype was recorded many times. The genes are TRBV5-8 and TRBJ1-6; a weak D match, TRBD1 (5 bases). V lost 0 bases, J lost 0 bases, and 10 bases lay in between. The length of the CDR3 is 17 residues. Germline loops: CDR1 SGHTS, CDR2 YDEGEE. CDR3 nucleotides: TGTGCCAGCAGCTTGGAGCAGGGAGGCTCCTATAATTCACCCCTCCACTTT. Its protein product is CASSLEQGGSYNSPLHF.

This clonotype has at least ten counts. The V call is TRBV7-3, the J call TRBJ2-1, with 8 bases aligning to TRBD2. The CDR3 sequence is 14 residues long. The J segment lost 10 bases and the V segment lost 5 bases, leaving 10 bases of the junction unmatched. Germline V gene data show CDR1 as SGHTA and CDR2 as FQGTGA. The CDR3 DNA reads TGTGCCAGCAGCCCCAAGCGGGGGTGGGGCGAGCAGTTCTTC. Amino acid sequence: CASSPKRGWGEQFF.

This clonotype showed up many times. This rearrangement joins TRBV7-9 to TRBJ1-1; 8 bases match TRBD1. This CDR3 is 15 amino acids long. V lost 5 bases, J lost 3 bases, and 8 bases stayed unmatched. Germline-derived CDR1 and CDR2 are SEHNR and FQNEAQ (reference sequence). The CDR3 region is CASSPSGTGYTEAFF. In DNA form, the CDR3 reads TGTGCCAGCAGCCCAAGTGGGACAGGCTACACTGAAGCTTTCTTT.

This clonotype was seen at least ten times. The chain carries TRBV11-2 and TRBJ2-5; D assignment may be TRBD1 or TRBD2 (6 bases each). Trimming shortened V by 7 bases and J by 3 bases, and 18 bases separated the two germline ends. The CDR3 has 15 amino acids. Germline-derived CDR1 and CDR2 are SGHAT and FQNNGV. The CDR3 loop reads CASTIRGAIEETQYF. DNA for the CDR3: TGTGCCAGCACCATTAGGGGGGCCATCGAAGAGACCCAGTACTTC.

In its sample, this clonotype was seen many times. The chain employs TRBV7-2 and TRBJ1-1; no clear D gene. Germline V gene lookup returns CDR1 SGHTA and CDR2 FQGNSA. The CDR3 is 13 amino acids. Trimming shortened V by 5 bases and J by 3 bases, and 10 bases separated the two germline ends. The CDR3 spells CASSPRLYTEAFF. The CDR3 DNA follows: TGTGCCAGCAGCCCCCGGCTGTACACTGAAGCTTTCTTT.

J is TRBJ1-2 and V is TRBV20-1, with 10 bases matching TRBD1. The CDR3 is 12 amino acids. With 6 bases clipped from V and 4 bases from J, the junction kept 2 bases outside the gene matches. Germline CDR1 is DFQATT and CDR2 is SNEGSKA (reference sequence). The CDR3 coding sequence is TGCAGTGCGGGACAGGGGATCTATGGCTACACCTTC. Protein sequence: CSAGQGIYGYTF.

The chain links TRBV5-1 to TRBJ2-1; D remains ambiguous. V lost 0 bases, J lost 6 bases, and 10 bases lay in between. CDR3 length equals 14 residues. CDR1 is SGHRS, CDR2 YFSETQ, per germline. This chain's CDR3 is CASSLAIRANEQFF. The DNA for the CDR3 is TGCGCCAGCAGCTTGGCCATTAGGGCCAATGAGCAGTTCTTC.

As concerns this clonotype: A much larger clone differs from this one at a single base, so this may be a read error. CDR3 amino acids: CAIATGSSEQYF. CDR3 in DNA: TGTGCCATCGCGACAGGGTCTTCAGAGCAGTACTTC. The rearrangement uses TRBV10-3 and TRBJ2-7, with TRBD1 matching 7 bases. The CDR3 is 12 amino acids. Germline V gene lookup returns CDR1 ENHRY and CDR2 SYGVKD. V trimming: 8 bases; J trimming: 7 bases; junction bases outside the gene matches: 8.